These 3 T cell receptor beta chains were sequenced from one sample in a study of shared clonotypes between healthy human individuals (dated by TCRdb to 2020 to 2022). CD8 naive samples were CD45RO-negative cells positively selected for CCR7, giving a CD45RA+CCR7+ population that excluded TemRA cells. Libraries were made using the immunoSEQ multiplex PCR assay. As stored in TCRdb, this immuneACCESS dataset retains in-frame rearrangements with V and J assigned. A fraction of the clones does not appear; measured against another copy, unresolved V genes explain less than half of the discrepancy, and the remainder lacks a known reason. For this sample the table gives 600,000 or so clones, of which 85% to 95% were detected only once. The ten largest make up over 0.1% of the sample. Sequenced: naive CD8+ T cells sorted from blood. Per the publication, the cell subset or site label means: CD45RA+CCR7+. These receptors were obtained from a woman in her twenties or thirties in good health.

The CDR3 coding sequence is TGCGCCAGCAGCCTCCGCAGGGGCACTGAAGCTTTCTTT. This encodes CASSLRRGTEAFF. The genes are TRBV4-1 and TRBJ1-1; TRBD1 might be the D (6 bases). Germline lookup yields CDR1 MGHRA and CDR2 YSYEKL. V dropped 4 bases and J dropped 4 bases, with 10 bases sitting between them. The CDR3 contains 13 residues.

The rearrangement joins TRBV6-4 to TRBJ2-7; D is perhaps TRBD1 (8 bases). V lost 6 bases to trimming and J lost 6 bases, with 24 bases between them. This CDR3 contains 16 residues. The germline gives CDR1 MRHNA, CDR2 SNTAGT. The CDR3 is CASSGGPGTGISEQYF. DNA of the CDR3: TGTGCCAGCAGCGGGGGGCCCGGGACAGGAATCAGCGAGCAGTACTTC.

The rearrangement links TRBV7-3 to TRBJ2-7; TRBD2 might be the D (5 bases). The CDR3 covers 16 residues. V was trimmed by 2 bases and J by 0 bases, leaving 14 bases between them. Germline CDR1 SGHTA, CDR2 FQGTGA. The DNA for the CDR3 is TGTGCCAGCAGCTTAGGTCCAGCGGTTAGCTCCTACGAGCAGTACTTC. This codes for CASSLGPAVSSYEQYF.